Listed below are T cell receptor beta chains from one sample, sequenced in a study of blood T cells in healthy people across ages. TCRdb called the 5' RACE reads again in MiXCR, with one record for every CDR3 protein. The repertoire holds hundreds of thousands of distinct CDR3 sequences, with over 40% as singletons. The sequenced sample consisted of blood. All receptors come from a woman older than 75 in good health. Each CDR3 is given with its conserved first and last residue. D genes are given only for firm matches. Expanded clones are given a class, and other clones once, few, many or no size at all.

clone size: -
D gene: TRBD2
V gene: TRBV29-1
J gene: TRBJ2-1
CDR3 protein: CSVGTSGRMFF
CDR3 DNA: TGCAGCGTAGGAACTAGCGGGAGGATGTTCTTC

clone size: -
D gene: -
V gene: TRBV4-2
J gene: TRBJ2-5
CDR3 protein: CASSQDVEGTQYF
CDR3 DNA: TGTGCCAGCAGCCAAGACGTTGAGGGGACCCAGTACTTC

clone size: many
D gene: TRBD1
V gene: TRBV9
J gene: TRBJ2-1
CDR3 protein: CASSRQGFHEQFF
CDR3 DNA: TGTGCCAGCAGCCGACAGGGCTTCCATGAGCAGTTCTTC

clone size: -
D gene: -
V gene: TRBV12-3/TRBV12-4
J gene: TRBJ1-5
CDR3 protein: CASQQGGNQPQHF
CDR3 DNA: TGTGCCAGTCAACAGGGCGGCAATCAGCCCCAGCATTTT

clone size: few
D gene: -
V gene: TRBV7-2
J gene: TRBJ1-2
CDR3 protein: CASSHTPDSYGYTF
CDR3 DNA: TGTGCCAGCAGCCATACCCCGGACTCTTATGGCTACACCTTC

clone size: once
D gene: -
V gene: TRBV12-3/TRBV12-4
J gene: TRBJ1-4
CDR3 protein: CASSLASWGVNEKLFF
CDR3 DNA: TGTGCCAGCAGCCTAGCGTCGTGGGGAGTTAATGAAAAACTGTTTTTT

clone size: few
D gene: -
V gene: TRBV2
J gene: TRBJ1-2
CDR3 protein: CASRITGTNYGYTF
CDR3 DNA: TGTGCCAGCAGAATTACTGGGACTAACTATGGCTACACCTTC

clone size: -
D gene: -
V gene: TRBV5-1
J gene: TRBJ2-1
CDR3 protein: CTSSLGYRDNEQFF
CDR3 DNA: TGCACCAGCAGCTTGGGGTACAGGGACAATGAGCAGTTCTTC

clone size: once
D gene: TRBD1
V gene: TRBV2
J gene: TRBJ2-2
CDR3 protein: CASGTGIDAGELFF
CDR3 DNA: TGTGCCAGCGGGACAGGGATCGATGCCGGGGAGCTGTTTTTT

clone size: few
D gene: -
V gene: TRBV14
J gene: TRBJ1-6
CDR3 protein: CASSRGQLYNSPLHF
CDR3 DNA: TGTGCCAGCAGCCGCGGACAGCTCTATAATTCACCCCTCCACTTT

clone size: many
D gene: -
V gene: TRBV5-1
J gene: TRBJ1-2
CDR3 protein: CASSFDSYSYGYTF
CDR3 DNA: TGCGCCAGCAGCTTCGACAGCTACTCCTATGGCTACACCTTC

clone size: -
D gene: -
V gene: TRBV3-1
J gene: TRBJ2-7
CDR3 protein: CASSHQYEQYF
CDR3 DNA: TGTGCCAGCAGCCACCAGTACGAGCAGTACTTC

clone size: -
D gene: TRBD2
V gene: TRBV9
J gene: TRBJ2-1
CDR3 protein: CASSVHPQTSGGGEQFF
CDR3 DNA: TGTGCCAGCAGCGTCCATCCTCAGACTAGCGGAGGCGGTGAGCAGTTCTTC

clone size: -
D gene: -
V gene: TRBV21-1
J gene: TRBJ2-6
CDR3 protein: CASRVDRGTSGANVLTF
CDR3 DNA: TGTGCCAGCAGGGTAGACAGGGGGACCTCTGGGGCCAACGTCCTGACTTTC

clone size: -
D gene: -
V gene: TRBV4-1
J gene: TRBJ2-1
CDR3 protein: CASSQNQGISYNEQFF
CDR3 DNA: TGCGCCAGCAGCCAAAATCAGGGGATCTCCTACAATGAGCAGTTCTTC

clone size: many
D gene: -
V gene: TRBV20-1
J gene: TRBJ2-7
CDR3 protein: CSARASGRYEQYF
CDR3 DNA: TGCAGTGCTAGAGCCAGCGGCCGCTACGAGCAGTACTTC

clone size: many
D gene: -
V gene: TRBV12-3/TRBV12-4
J gene: TRBJ1-5
CDR3 protein: CASSSRFNQPQHF
CDR3 DNA: TGTGCCAGCAGTTCCCGATTCAATCAGCCCCAGCATTTT

clone size: many
D gene: -
V gene: TRBV6-1
J gene: TRBJ1-5
CDR3 protein: CASSELQGSNQPQHF
CDR3 DNA: TGTGCCAGCAGTGAACTACAGGGATCCAATCAGCCCCAGCATTTT

clone size: -
D gene: TRBD2
V gene: TRBV7-8
J gene: TRBJ2-5
CDR3 protein: CASSPGLAGASLVNEQYF
CDR3 DNA: TGTGCCAGCAGTCCTGGACTAGCGGGTGCCTCCTTGGTTAATGAGCAGTACTTC

clone size: many
D gene: -
V gene: TRBV5-1
J gene: TRBJ1-5
CDR3 protein: CASSLGDSPNQPQHF
CDR3 DNA: TGCGCCAGCAGCTTGGGAGACAGTCCCAATCAGCCCCAGCATTTT

clone size: few
D gene: -
V gene: TRBV20-1
J gene: TRBJ2-6
CDR3 protein: CSASPAFRVSGANVLTF
CDR3 DNA: TGCAGTGCTAGTCCAGCCTTCAGGGTTTCTGGGGCCAACGTCCTGACTTTC

clone size: many
D gene: -
V gene: TRBV12-3/TRBV12-4
J gene: TRBJ2-7
CDR3 protein: CASSKMARTYEQYF
CDR3 DNA: TGTGCCAGCAGTAAAATGGCCAGGACCTACGAGCAGTACTTC

clone size: few
D gene: -
V gene: TRBV29-1
J gene: TRBJ2-7
CDR3 protein: CSVAVSSYEQYF
CDR3 DNA: TGCAGCGTTGCGGTTTCCTCCTACGAGCAGTACTTC

clone size: few
D gene: -
V gene: TRBV6-2/TRBV6-3
J gene: TRBJ2-4
CDR3 protein: CASSQRRVAKNIQYF
CDR3 DNA: TGTGCCAGCAGTCAGAGAAGAGTAGCCAAAAACATTCAGTACTTC

clone size: -
D gene: TRBD1
V gene: TRBV20-1
J gene: TRBJ2-6
CDR3 protein: CSAYSRDSKSGANVLTF
CDR3 DNA: TGCAGTGCTTACAGCCGGGACAGCAAATCTGGGGCCAACGTCCTGACTTTC

clone size: -
D gene: -
V gene: TRBV7-2
J gene: TRBJ2-5
CDR3 protein: CASSLSGRQETQYF
CDR3 DNA: TGTGCCAGCAGCTTGTCGGGGCGCCAAGAGACCCAGTACTTC

clone size: -
D gene: -
V gene: TRBV10-3
J gene: TRBJ2-3
CDR3 protein: CAISGPGPSSTDTQYF
CDR3 DNA: TGTGCCATCAGTGGCCCCGGGCCGTCTAGCACAGATACGCAGTATTTT

clone size: many
D gene: TRBD1
V gene: TRBV10-3
J gene: TRBJ2-7
CDR3 protein: CAISEPTGALPYEQYF
CDR3 DNA: TGTGCCATCAGTGAGCCCACAGGGGCCCTTCCCTACGAGCAGTACTTC

clone size: -
D gene: -
V gene: TRBV7-9
J gene: TRBJ1-2
CDR3 protein: CASSLTLSGYTF
CDR3 DNA: TGTGCCAGCAGTTTAACTCTGAGCGGCTACACCTTC

clone size: -
D gene: -
V gene: TRBV6-1
J gene: TRBJ2-3
CDR3 protein: CASRTGRADTQYF
CDR3 DNA: TGTGCCAGCAGAACAGGGCGGGCAGATACGCAGTATTTT

clone size: many
D gene: -
V gene: TRBV25-1
J gene: TRBJ1-4
CDR3 protein: CASSEYERRGEKLFF
CDR3 DNA: TGTGCCAGCAGTGAATATGAGAGGAGAGGAGAAAAACTGTTTTTT

clone size: -
D gene: TRBD1
V gene: TRBV28
J gene: TRBJ1-5
CDR3 protein: CASSWTGLSNQPQHF
CDR3 DNA: TGTGCCAGCAGTTGGACAGGGTTAAGCAATCAGCCCCAGCATTTT

clone size: few
D gene: -
V gene: TRBV3-1
J gene: TRBJ2-3
CDR3 protein: CASSQQGFGTDTQYF
CDR3 DNA: TGTGCCAGCAGCCAACAGGGGTTTGGCACAGATACGCAGTATTTT

clone size: once
D gene: -
V gene: TRBV6-5
J gene: TRBJ2-1
CDR3 protein: CASSSGVHNEQFF
CDR3 DNA: TGTGCCAGCAGTTCAGGGGTCCACAATGAGCAGTTCTTC

clone size: once
D gene: -
V gene: TRBV5-1
J gene: TRBJ2-5
CDR3 protein: CASSPRLAGCNNEQYF
CDR3 DNA: TGCGCCAGCAGCCCCCGGTTGGCAGGGTGTAACAATGAGCAGTACTTC

clone size: many
D gene: -
V gene: TRBV20-1
J gene: TRBJ2-5
CDR3 protein: CSAREGRRLQETQYF
CDR3 DNA: TGCAGTGCTAGAGAGGGCCGGAGACTTCAAGAGACCCAGTACTTC

clone size: many
D gene: TRBD1
V gene: TRBV6-2/TRBV6-3
J gene: TRBJ2-1
CDR3 protein: CASSIQGYEQFF
CDR3 DNA: TGTGCCAGCAGCATACAGGGGTATGAGCAGTTCTTC

clone size: few
D gene: TRBD2
V gene: TRBV7-3
J gene: TRBJ2-2
CDR3 protein: CASSLMRLAGGRNTGELFF
CDR3 DNA: TGTGCCAGCAGCTTAATGCGACTAGCGGGAGGGAGGAACACCGGGGAGCTGTTTTTT

clone size: -
D gene: TRBD2
V gene: TRBV27
J gene: TRBJ2-1
CDR3 protein: CASSLAGGFGNEQFF
CDR3 DNA: TGTGCCAGCAGTCTAGCGGGGGGGTTTGGGAATGAGCAGTTCTTC

clone size: -
D gene: -
V gene: TRBV6-2/TRBV6-3
J gene: TRBJ2-7
CDR3 protein: CASRSAGASYEQYF
CDR3 DNA: TGTGCCAGCAGGAGCGCAGGGGCCTCCTACGAGCAGTACTTC

clone size: -
D gene: -
V gene: TRBV30
J gene: TRBJ1-6
CDR3 protein: CAWSVVGGNSPLHF
CDR3 DNA: TGTGCCTGGAGTGTAGTGGGGGGTAATTCACCCCTCCACTTT

clone size: -
D gene: TRBD1
V gene: TRBV10-3
J gene: TRBJ1-3
CDR3 protein: CAANRGSGNTIYF
CDR3 DNA: TGTGCCGCGAACAGGGGCTCTGGAAACACCATATATTTT

clone size: -
D gene: -
V gene: TRBV20-1
J gene: TRBJ2-5
CDR3 protein: CSARDTQETQYF
CDR3 DNA: TGCAGTGCGAGGGACACTCAAGAGACCCAGTACTTC

clone size: many
D gene: -
V gene: TRBV5-1
J gene: TRBJ1-1
CDR3 protein: CASSFPAGGTEAFF
CDR3 DNA: TGCGCCAGCAGCTTCCCGGCCGGGGGCACTGAAGCTTTCTTT

clone size: -
D gene: -
V gene: TRBV2
J gene: TRBJ2-2
CDR3 protein: CASSWDTLQTGELFF
CDR3 DNA: TGTGCCAGCAGCTGGGACACCCTCCAAACCGGGGAGCTGTTTTTT

clone size: many
D gene: -
V gene: TRBV20-1
J gene: TRBJ2-7
CDR3 protein: CSAPGNSYEQYF
CDR3 DNA: TGCAGTGCCCCGGGGAACTCATACGAGCAGTACTTC

clone size: many
D gene: -
V gene: TRBV28
J gene: TRBJ2-7
CDR3 protein: CATSNRVRYEQYF
CDR3 DNA: TGTGCCACTTCGAACAGGGTGAGGTACGAGCAGTACTTC

clone size: many
D gene: -
V gene: TRBV7-3
J gene: TRBJ2-3
CDR3 protein: CASSLKGGDTQYF
CDR3 DNA: TGTGCCAGCAGCTTAAAGGGGGGAGATACGCAGTATTTT

clone size: many
D gene: -
V gene: TRBV5-1
J gene: TRBJ2-5
CDR3 protein: CASSVGRSTETQYF
CDR3 DNA: TGCGCCAGCAGCGTTGGAAGAAGTACGGAGACCCAGTACTTC

clone size: many
D gene: TRBD1
V gene: TRBV28
J gene: TRBJ2-3
CDR3 protein: CASRKDRGPTDTQYF
CDR3 DNA: TGTGCCAGCAGAAAAGACAGGGGCCCCACAGATACGCAGTATTTT

clone size: many
D gene: -
V gene: TRBV28
J gene: TRBJ2-3
CDR3 protein: CASSLAQGVSTDTQYF
CDR3 DNA: TGTGCCAGCAGTTTGGCGCAGGGAGTTAGCACAGATACGCAGTATTTT

clone size: few
D gene: -
V gene: TRBV3-1
J gene: TRBJ2-1
CDR3 protein: CASSRRGVNEQFF
CDR3 DNA: TGTGCCAGCAGCCGCAGGGGAGTAAATGAGCAGTTCTTC